Listed here are 16 T cell receptor beta chains from one sample, sequenced in a study of T cells after somatic rescue of genetic block. Profiled with immunoSEQ multiplex PCR; TCRdb holds only in-frame clones, not every one. The sample includes approximately 58,000 clones, around 96% of them seen just once. Sequenced input: peripheral blood mononuclear cells (PBMCs). The receptor set was obtained from a child under three years old.

This clone was detected only once. The V and J genes are TRBV14 and TRBJ2-1; D is possibly TRBD1 (6 bases). CDR3 length: 15 amino acids. The V end was cut by 2 bases, the J end by 3 bases, with 11 bases between. Germline V gene lookup returns CDR1 SGHDN and CDR2 FVKESK. The CDR3 DNA reads as TGTGCCAGCAGCCAACTACAGGGCAACTACAATGAGCAGTTCTTC. Amino acids: CASSQLQGNYNEQFF.

CDR3 residues: CASSLARGDTQYF. In DNA, the CDR3 is TGTGCCAGCAGCTTAGCCCGAGGGGATACGCAGTATTTT. The chain is built from TRBV7-9 and TRBJ2-3, with D possibly matching TRBD2 (5 bases). This CDR3 has 13 residues. Trimming removed 0 bases from V and 6 bases from J, with 7 bases in between. Germline V gene lookup returns CDR1 SEHNR and CDR2 FQNEAQ (reference sequence).

The chain is built from TRBV6-5 and TRBJ2-1; a possible D gene is TRBD2 (5 bases). The CDR3 is 15 residues long. Trimming took off 3 bases at V and 5 bases at J, with 14 bases between the two ends. Germline assignment: CDR1 MNHEY and CDR2 SVGAGI. CDR3 region: CASSYWLASNNEQFF. The CDR3 DNA sequence: TGTGCCAGCAGTTATTGGCTAGCTTCTAACAATGAGCAGTTCTTC.

The CDR3 bases are TGTGCCAGCAGTTCTGGACAGGGTAGGAGTGGAAAACTGTTTTTT. It encodes CASSSGQGRSGKLFF. The gene calls are TRBV6-5 and TRBJ1-4; TRBD1 aligns across 8 bases. Germline V gene lookup returns CDR1 MNHEY and CDR2 SVGAGI. This CDR3 has 15 amino acids. Germline trimming cut 4 bases from V and 10 bases from J; bases unmatched to any gene: 11.

This chain connects TRBV14 to TRBJ1-6; D is uncertain. The germline gives CDR1 SGHDN, CDR2 FVKESK. This CDR3 contains 13 residues. The germline V and J ends were trimmed by 2 bases and 10 bases, with 9 bases remaining between them. CDR3: CASSQFGWSPLHF. DNA for the CDR3: TGTGCCAGCAGCCAATTCGGTTGGTCACCCCTCCACTTT.

The chain joins TRBV9 to TRBJ1-3; no clear D gene. This CDR3 region has 15 residues. Per germline, CDR1 SGDLS and CDR2 YYNGEE. V shed 2 bases and J shed 0 bases, with 9 bases lying between them. The CDR3 is CASSVSDYSGNTIYF. Written as DNA, the CDR3 is TGTGCCAGCAGCGTGTCCGATTACTCTGGAAACACCATATATTTT.

The chain carries TRBV9 and TRBJ2-1; 11 nucleotides align to TRBD2. With V trimmed by 3 bases and J by 7 bases, 12 bases remained unmatched. Per germline, CDR1 SGDLS and CDR2 YYNGEE. This CDR3 region has 17 residues. The CDR3 loop reads CASSALGIAGGWNEQFF. CDR3 nucleotide sequence: TGTGCCAGCAGCGCTCTAGGGATAGCGGGAGGGTGGAATGAGCAGTTCTTC.

The CDR3 bases are TGTGCCAGCAGCGTAGGGACACTTAGCAATCAGCCCCAGCATTTT. It specifies CASSVGTLSNQPQHF. V and J are TRBV7-9 and TRBJ1-5; possible D gene TRBD1, 6 bases. The V gene's germline CDR1 is SEHNR and CDR2 FQNEAQ (reference sequence). The V gene lost 5 bases and the J gene lost 0 bases, with 11 bases spanning the gap. The CDR3 loop spans 15 amino acids.

This chain connects TRBV7-2 to TRBJ1-1; a possible D gene is TRBD1 (5 bases). From germline, CDR1 is SGHTA and CDR2 FQGNSA. Trimming took 6 bases from V and 5 from J, leaving 13 bases between them. CDR3 length: 13 amino acids. Here the CDR3 DNA reads TGTGCCAGCAGTCTACAGGTCGGGACTGAAGCTTTCTTT. Translation: CASSLQVGTEAFF.

J is TRBJ2-3 and V is TRBV27; TRBD2 matches 10 bases. This CDR3 contains 13 residues. Germline V gene data show CDR1 as MNHEY and CDR2 as SMNVEV (reference sequence). Trimming cost V 7 bases and J 4 bases; bases outside gene matches: 2. DNA for the CDR3: TGTGCCAGCAACCTAGCGGGAGCAGATACGCAGTATTTT. Amino acids: CASNLAGADTQYF.

The chain couples TRBV6-6 to TRBJ2-1; TRBD1 might be the D (8 bases). The CDR3 contains 15 residues. CDR1 is MNHNY, CDR2 SVGAGI, per germline (reference sequence). Deletions cut 6 bases from V and 7 bases from J, with 19 bases between. CDR3 coding DNA: TGTGCCAGCAGCAACCGACAGGGGAGGGGAAATGAGCAGTTCTTC. This gives the protein CASSNRQGRGNEQFF.

The V gene is TRBV5-1, the J gene TRBJ2-1; 11 bases are shared with TRBD1. J lost 8 bases, V lost 4 bases, and 14 bases had no gene match. CDR3 length: 17 amino acids. Germline CDR1 and CDR2: SGHRS and YFSETQ. This chain's CDR3 is CASSRSTRTGGQYEQFF. The CDR3 DNA reads as TGCGCCAGCAGCCGCTCTACCCGGACAGGGGGCCAGTATGAGCAGTTCTTC. The variable domain in full, completed from reference TRBV5-1 and TRBJ2-1, reads KAGVTQTPRYLIKTRGQQVTLSCSPISGHRSVSWYQQTPGQGLQFLFEYFSETQRNKGNFPGRFSGRQFSNSRSEMNVSTLELGDSALYLCASSRSTRTGGQYEQFFGPGTRLTVL.

V and J are TRBV11-2 and TRBJ2-7, with D perhaps TRBD2 (6 bases). The V end was cut by 0 bases, the J end by 6 bases, with 9 bases between. Germline loops: CDR1 SGHAT, CDR2 FQNNGV. The CDR3 has 13 amino acids. The chain's CDR3 is CASSLDLGGEQYF. In DNA form, the CDR3 reads TGTGCCAGCAGCTTAGATCTGGGAGGCGAGCAGTACTTC. The variable domain in full, completed from reference TRBV11-2 and TRBJ2-7, reads EAGVAQSPRYKIIEKRQSVAFWCNPISGHATLYWYQQILGQGPKLLIQFQNNGVVDDSQLPKDRFSAERLKGVDSTLKIQPAKLEDSAVYLCASSLDLGGEQYFGPGTRLTVT.

The gene calls are TRBV4-1 and TRBJ1-4; 7 nucleotides match TRBD1. The V gene's germline CDR1 is MGHRA and CDR2 YSYEKL. The ends lost 0 bases at V and 8 bases at J; junction bases unmatched: 3. This CDR3 contains 14 residues. The CDR3 region has the DNA TGCGCCAGCAGCCAAGACAGGGGGGAAGAAAAACTGTTTTTT. Its translation: CASSQDRGEEKLFF.

The V gene is TRBV9, the J gene TRBJ2-7; maybe TRBD2 (6 bases). The V end lost 3 bases, the J end lost 6 bases, and 16 bases lay between the germline ends. Germline lookup yields CDR1 SGDLS and CDR2 YYNGEE. The CDR3 sequence is 14 residues long. The CDR3 protein is CASSARGEVGEQYF. DNA for the CDR3: TGTGCCAGCAGCGCCAGAGGGGAGGTTGGCGAGCAGTACTTC.

The CDR3 region is CASSLRKNIQYF. Written as DNA, the CDR3 is TGTGCCAGCAGCTTACGCAAAAACATTCAGTACTTC. This chain links TRBV7-9 with TRBJ2-4; D ambiguous. The CDR3 is made up of 12 amino acids. Trimming stripped 2 bases from V and 3 bases from J, with 2 bases between. The germline gives CDR1 SEHNR, CDR2 FQNEAQ (reference sequence).